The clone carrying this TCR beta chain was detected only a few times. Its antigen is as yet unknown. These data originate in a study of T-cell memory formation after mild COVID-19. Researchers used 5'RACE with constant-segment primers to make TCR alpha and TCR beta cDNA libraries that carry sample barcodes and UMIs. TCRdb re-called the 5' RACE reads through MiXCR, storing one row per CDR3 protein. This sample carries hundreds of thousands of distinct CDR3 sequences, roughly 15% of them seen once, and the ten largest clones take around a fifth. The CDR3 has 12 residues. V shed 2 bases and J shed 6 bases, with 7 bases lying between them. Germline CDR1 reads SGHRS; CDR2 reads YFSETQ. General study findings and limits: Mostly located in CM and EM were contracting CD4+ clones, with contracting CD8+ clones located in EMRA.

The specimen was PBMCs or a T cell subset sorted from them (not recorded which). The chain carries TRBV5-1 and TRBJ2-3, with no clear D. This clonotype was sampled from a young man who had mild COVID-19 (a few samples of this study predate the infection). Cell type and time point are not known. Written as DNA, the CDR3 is TGCGCCAGCAGCTTAGCCTTTGATACGCAGTATTTT. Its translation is CASSLAFDTQYF.